The clone carrying this T cell receptor beta chain was detected only a few times. Its antigen is unknown. The data stem from a study of cytomegalovirus exposure and HLA in healthy donors. Findings of the study overall: CMV serostatus stood as the only immune exposure information on hand. In a later analysis, parvovirus B19, influenza, CMV and Epstein-Barr virus appeared linked to several top co-occurrence clusters.

This PCR relied on a set of 60 Vbeta primers and 13 Jbeta primers. Data came from immunoSEQ multiplex PCR; TCRdb stores just in-frame clones and leaves some out. The repertoire consists of 98,000 or so clones, with about 80% occurring once and the leading ten covering approximately 5%. At sampling all donors were nominally healthy, likely with unrecorded immune exposures. What was sequenced was PBMCs. The TCR was taken from a man aged 55 to 70 in good health and CMV-seropositive.

DNA of the CDR3: TGTGCCACCCTCACCGGGACAGCGAACACTGAAGCTTTCTTT. Protein: CATLTGTANTEAFF. The chain carries TRBV10-3 and TRBJ1-1; 7 positions match TRBD1. This CDR3 comprises 14 residues. Germline V CDR1 and CDR2: ENHRY, SYGVKD. V trimming: 10 bases; J trimming: 1 base; junction bases outside the gene matches: 9.